This T cell receptor beta chain was retrieved from a study of cytomegalovirus exposure and HLA in healthy donors. The germline CDR1 and CDR2 sequences are SEHNR and FQNEAQ (reference sequence). CDR3 length equals 15 residues. Germline trimming cut 3 bases from V and 3 bases from J; bases unmatched to any gene: 5. The study ran its PCR with 60 Vbeta and 13 Jbeta primers. Method: immunoSEQ multiplex PCR; TCRdb's copy keeps in-frame clones and lacks some. The sample carries more than 90,000 clones, 69% recorded once. V gene TRBV7-9 combines with J gene TRBJ2-5; TRBD1 matches 9 bases. Material: PBMCs. This TCR came from a man over 45 in good health and CMV-seronegative. The CDR3 protein is CASSFLTGGKETQYF. CDR3 in DNA: TGTGCCAGCAGCTTTCTCACAGGGGGCAAAGAGACCCAGTACTTC. The complete variable domain, with remaining parts taken from reference TRBV7-9 and TRBJ2-5, reads DTGVSQNPRHKITKRGQNVTFRCDPISEHNRLYWYRQTLGQGPEFLTYFQNEAQLEKSRLLSDRFSAERPKGSFSTLEIQRTEQGDSAMYLCASSFLTGGKETQYFGPGTRLLVL.